The 13 T cell receptor beta chains below were found in one sample sequenced in a study of PD-1 blockade in classical Hodgkin lymphoma. Relapse after autologous stem cell transplantation occurred in every patient, and brentuximab vedotin exposure varied. The method was immunoSEQ multiplex PCR; TCRdb's version includes in-frame clones alone and lacks a portion of them. The sample yields about 59,000 clones, about 92% seen once. Sequenced here: peripheral blood mononuclear cells (PBMCs), sampled at baseline. The source of these receptors is a human donor with classical Hodgkin lymphoma.

The chain has TRBV7-2 and TRBJ2-1; 8 bases align to TRBD2. V was clipped by 5 bases and J by 7 bases; unmatched bases: 13. This CDR3 is 16 amino acids long. Germline CDR1 SGHTA, CDR2 FQGNSA. The CDR3 sequence is CASSPYLGGAGNEQFF. The CDR3, as DNA: TGTGCCAGCAGCCCATACCTCGGGGGGGCCGGGAATGAGCAGTTCTTC.

This chain connects TRBV5-4 to TRBJ2-1, with D unclear. Trimming removed 4 bases at V and 0 bases at J, with 11 bases between. This CDR3 is 15 amino acids long. Germline V CDR1 and CDR2: SGHNT, YYREEE (reference sequence). CDR3 amino acids: CASSDGKISYNEQFF. CDR3 nucleotide sequence: TGTGCCAGCAGCGACGGAAAGATCTCCTACAATGAGCAGTTCTTC.

DNA for the CDR3: TGTGCCAGCAGTCCCCACTCAGGGGCCGACACCGGGGAGCTGTTTTTT. Amino acids: CASSPHSGADTGELFF. V gene TRBV27 combines with J gene TRBJ2-2; D is possibly TRBD1 (6 bases). V was cut by 5 bases and J by 3 bases, with 16 bases left in between. The CDR3 covers 16 residues. Per germline, CDR1 MNHEY and CDR2 SMNVEV (reference sequence).

The chain carries TRBV9 and TRBJ2-3; 8 bases agree with TRBD2. With V trimmed by 0 bases and J by 2 bases, 11 bases remained unmatched. CDR3 length: 18 amino acids. Germline CDR1 and CDR2: SGDLS and YYNGEE. Here the CDR3 DNA reads TGTGCCAGCAGCGTAGCCCGGGGGGGATGGCCGACCACAGATACGCAGTATTTT. Its protein is CASSVARGGWPTTDTQYF.

V gene TRBV10-3 combines with J gene TRBJ1-3; TRBD1 is a possible D gene (5 bases). This CDR3 has 17 amino acids. Germline lookup yields CDR1 ENHRY and CDR2 SYGVKD. Trimming shortened V by 4 bases and J by 0 bases, and 16 bases separated the two germline ends. CDR3 sequence reads: CAISAGGAASSGNTIYF. The DNA for the CDR3 is TGTGCCATCAGTGCCGGCGGGGCCGCGAGCTCTGGAAACACCATATATTTT.

The V call is TRBV10-1, the J call TRBJ2-5; 7 bases match TRBD1. J lost 7 bases, V lost 4 bases, and 6 bases had no gene match. The CDR3 loop spans 13 amino acids. Germline V gives CDR1 WNHNN, CDR2 SYGVQD (reference sequence). The CDR3 is CASSADRAGTQYF. CDR3 coding DNA: TGCGCCAGCAGTGCCGACAGGGCGGGGACCCAGTACTTC.

The chain carries TRBV11-2 and TRBJ1-2; D not certain. Deletions cut 1 base from V and 2 bases from J, with 8 bases between. Germline-derived CDR1 and CDR2 are SGHAT and FQNNGV. This CDR3 is 14 amino acids long. As DNA, the CDR3 is TGTGCCAGCAGCTTAGGGGCAGAGAACTATGGCTACACCTTC. It translates to CASSLGAENYGYTF. Based on the CDR3 plus reference TRBV11-2 and TRBJ1-2, the full variable domain is EAGVAQSPRYKIIEKRQSVAFWCNPISGHATLYWYQQILGQGPKLLIQFQNNGVVDDSQLPKDRFSAERLKGVDSTLKIQPAKLEDSAVYLCASSLGAENYGYTFGSGTRLTVV.

The chain couples TRBV7-2 to TRBJ2-3; D unresolved. With 1 base removed from V and 2 bases from J, the gap between germline ends came to 4 bases. CDR3 length equals 13 residues. Germline loops: CDR1 SGHTA, CDR2 FQGNSA. The CDR3 DNA follows: TGTGCCAGCAGCTTAGGACACACAGATACGCAGTATTTT. Protein sequence: CASSLGHTDTQYF.

Worth noting for this clone: At one end, the junction sequence differs from germline, possibly due to a read error. This chain connects TRBV15 to TRBJ1-5; D unresolved. Per germline, CDR1 LNHNV and CDR2 YYDKDF (reference sequence). The CDR3 is 13 amino acids. The CDR3 loop is CATRRGSNQPQHF. CDR3 coding DNA: TGTGCCACCAGAAGAGGTAGCAATCAGCCCCAGCATTTT.

The chain uses TRBV10-2 and TRBJ2-2; TRBD2 aligns across 14 bases. CDR1 and CDR2 from the germline V gene are WSHSY and SAAADI. The junction had 7 bases not matched to a gene; V was cut back by 5 bases and J by 5 bases. This CDR3 spans 17 amino acids. This chain's CDR3 is CASSQTSGGAETGELFF. The CDR3 bases are TGCGCCAGCAGTCAGACTAGCGGGGGGGCGGAGACCGGGGAGCTGTTTTTT.

This rearrangement joins TRBV16 to TRBJ2-3; 12 nucleotides match TRBD2. Germline V lookup: CDR1 KGHSY, CDR2 FQNENV. V lost 0 bases to trimming and J lost 8 bases; unmatched junction nucleotides: 6. The CDR3 covers 16 residues. The CDR3 DNA follows: TGTGCCAGCAGCCAATCCCCTAGCGGGGGGGCTAGTACGCAGTATTTT. Its protein product is CASSQSPSGGASTQYF.

The rearrangement joins TRBV7-2 to TRBJ1-5, with D unclear. The CDR3 runs to 15 residues. Germline V CDR1 and CDR2: SGHTA, FQGNSA. With 2 bases removed from V and 3 bases from J, the gap between germline ends came to 11 bases. CDR3 in amino acids: CASSLWAVNNQPQHF. The DNA of the CDR3 is TGTGCCAGCAGCTTATGGGCAGTAAACAATCAGCCCCAGCATTTT.

The chain recombines TRBV7-8 with TRBJ2-7; the match to TRBD1 covers 7 bases. Germline-derived CDR1 and CDR2 are SGHVS and FQNEAQ. This CDR3 comprises 15 residues. V gave up 1 base and J gave up 2 bases; unmatched junction bases: 5. The DNA for the CDR3 is TGTGCCAGCAGCTTAGACAGGGGAAACACCTACGAGCAGTACTTC. It yields the protein CASSLDRGNTYEQYF.